This TCR beta chain emerged from a study of shared clonotypes between healthy human individuals. The V and J ends lost 0 bases and 3 bases, in that order; junction bases with no gene match: 4. CDR3 length equals 15 residues. Germline loops: CDR1 LGHNA, CDR2 YNFKEQ. It was across several immunoSEQ plates that each subset's genomic DNA was evenly split. Libraries were prepared by immunoSEQ multiplex PCR; TCRdb keeps only in-frame clonotypes and omits some of them. The sample contains approximately 500,000 clones, about 72% of which appear only once. Free of recent acute infections or vaccinations, the donors were healthy HIV-negative adults. All of the donors resided in Nashville, Tennessee, and each was a Caucasian adult.

The sequencing sample was made of PBMCs. The receptor comes from a woman aged 40 to 50 in good health. Some clones in this sample may be carry-over from other donors' samples. This rearrangement joins TRBV4-2 to TRBJ1-1, with 7 positions matching TRBD1. The CDR3 DNA sequence: TGTGCCAGCAGCCAAGAGGTAGGGGGCTACACTGAAGCTTTCTTT. It yields the protein CASSQEVGGYTEAFF.